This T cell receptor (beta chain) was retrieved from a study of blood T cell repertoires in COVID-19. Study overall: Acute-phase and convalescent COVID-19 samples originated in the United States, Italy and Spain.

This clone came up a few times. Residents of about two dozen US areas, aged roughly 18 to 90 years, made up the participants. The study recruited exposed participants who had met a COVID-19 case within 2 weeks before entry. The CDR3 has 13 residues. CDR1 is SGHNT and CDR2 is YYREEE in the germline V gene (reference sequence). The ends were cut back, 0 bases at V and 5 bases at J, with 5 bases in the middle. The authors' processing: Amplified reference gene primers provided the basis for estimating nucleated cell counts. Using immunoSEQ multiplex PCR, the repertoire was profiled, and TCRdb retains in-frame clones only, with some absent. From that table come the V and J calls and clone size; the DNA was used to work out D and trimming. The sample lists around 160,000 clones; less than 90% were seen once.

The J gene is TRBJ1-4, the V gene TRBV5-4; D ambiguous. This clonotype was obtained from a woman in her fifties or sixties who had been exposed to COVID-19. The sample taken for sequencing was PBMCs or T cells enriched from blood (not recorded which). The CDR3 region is CASSLDRNEKLFF. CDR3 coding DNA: TGTGCCAGCAGCTTGGACAGAAATGAAAAACTGTTTTTT.